This T cell receptor beta chain was found in a study of shared clonotypes between healthy human individuals. V lost 1 base, J lost 8 bases, and 11 bases lay in between. Germline V lookup: CDR1 GTSNPN, CDR2 SVGIG (reference sequence). The CDR3 extends over 13 amino acids. Whole-study findings and limits: Generation probability values for non-shared clonotypes were lower than those for clonotypes shared by all four donors. A few donors shared around 5.1% of their naive CD4 clonotypes.

Partitioning of CD4+ cells yielded a CD45RA+ naive subset and a CD45RA-negative memory subset. It was at deep level that the assay was run. Clones were read by immunoSEQ multiplex PCR, and TCRdb kept only the in-frame ones, dropping some. The data hold about 2.4 million clones, with approximately 93% observed a single time. Turning to this clone: Its antigen is unknown.

The sample consisted of naive CD4+ T cells from PBMCs. Specified subset: CD45RA+ positively selected. The clonotype was recovered from a man between 18 and 29 years old in good health. Some clones in this sample may be carry-over from other donors' samples. The chain is built from TRBV30 and TRBJ1-4; D remains unclear. The CDR3 protein is CAWSAGMWEKLFF. CDR3 DNA: TGTGCCTGGAGTGCCGGGATGTGGGAAAAACTGTTTTTT.